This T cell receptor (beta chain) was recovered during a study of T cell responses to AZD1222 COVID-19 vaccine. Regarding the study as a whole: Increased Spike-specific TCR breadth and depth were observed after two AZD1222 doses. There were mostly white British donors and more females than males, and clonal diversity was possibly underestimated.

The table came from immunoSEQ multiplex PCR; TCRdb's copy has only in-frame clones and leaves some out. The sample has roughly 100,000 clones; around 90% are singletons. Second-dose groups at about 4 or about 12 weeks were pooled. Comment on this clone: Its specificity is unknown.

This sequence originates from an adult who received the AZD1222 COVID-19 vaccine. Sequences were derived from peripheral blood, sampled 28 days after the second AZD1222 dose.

The CDR3 sequence: CASSLVGWGTNEKLFF. CDR3 DNA: TGTGCCAGCAGTTTAGTGGGTTGGGGGACTAATGAAAAACTGTTTTTT. V is TRBV27 and J is TRBJ1-4; TRBD1 is a possible D gene (5 bases). The CDR3 runs to 16 residues. The V and J ends lost 2 bases and 2 bases respectively, with 12 bases between them. Germline CDR1 reads MNHEY; CDR2 reads SMNVEV (reference sequence). The full variable domain, rest sourced from reference TRBV27 and TRBJ1-4, is EAQVTQNPRYLITVTGKKLTVTCSQNMNHEYMSWYRQDPGLGLRQIYYSMNVEVTDKGDVPEGYKVSRKEKRNFPLILESPSPNQTSLYFCASSLVGWGTNEKLFFGSGTQLSVL.